The TCR beta chain described here comes from a study of blood T cell repertoires in COVID-19. Study as a whole: Material from acute and convalescent COVID-19 was sourced from the United States, Italy and Spain. Sample material is recorded as cDNA or gDNA derived from T cells, B-cell-depleted T cells, or PBMCs.

As processed by the authors: Using reference gene primer amplification, nucleated cell counts were estimated. The protocol was immunoSEQ multiplex PCR, while the TCRdb copy is restricted to in-frame clones and leaves out a portion. V and J calls plus clone size are reproduced from that table; the DNA served to infer D and trimming. The repertoire includes 100,000 to 150,000 clones, 70% to 90% of them detected once, and almost 0.9% sits in the top ten. This CDR3 spans 10 amino acids. V was pared by 4 bases and J by 6 bases, with 6 bases between. The V gene's germline CDR1 is SQVTM and CDR2 ANQGSEA. The TCR originated in a woman aged 50 to 60 with active or convalescent COVID-19. The chain employs TRBV29-1 and TRBJ1-2; D unclear. Sequenced input: peripheral blood. The CDR3 nucleotides are TGCAGCGTTGTTCTAGATGGCTACACCTTC. This encodes CSVVLDGYTF.